This passage covers 24 T cell receptor beta chains from one sample sequenced in a study of T cell clonality in common variable immunodeficiency. Regarding the study as a whole: Fewer deletions and N-nucleotide insertions were reportedly seen in common variable immunodeficiency TCR beta sequences.

These receptors' antigens are unknown. The protocol was immunoSEQ multiplex PCR, while the TCRdb copy is restricted to in-frame clones and leaves out a portion. The table lists 25,000 to 30,000 clones, no singletons, with around 3.1% in the top ten. Sequencing was performed on peripheral blood mononuclear cells. The source is a human donor with common variable immunodeficiency.

Ten or more counts support this clone. The DNA read from the CDR3 is TGTGCCAGCAGGACGGGGGGGGGCCAATACAATGAG. Its protein is CASRTGGGQYNE. The complete CDR3 protein is CASRTGGGQYNEQFF. The genes are TRBV7-2 and TRBJ2-1, with 8 bases fitting TRBD2. The CDR3 extends 3 residues past the end of the read, so its final part is completed from the germline J gene. The CDR3 loop spans 15 amino acids. The V gene end was trimmed by 6 bases and the J gene end by 4 bases; junction bases not matched to a gene: 8. The germline V gene has CDR1 SGHTA and CDR2 FQGNSA.

This clone is termed medium-sized. The read is 3 residues too short to cover the CDR3 end, so that end is filled in from the germline J gene. The chain uses TRBV7-3 and TRBJ2-1, with 9 nucleotides matching TRBD2. This CDR3 contains 15 residues. Looked up from germline, CDR1 is SGHTA and CDR2 is FQGTGA. Losses at the gene ends were 3 bases for V and 8 bases for J; bases not matched to a gene: 8. The CDR3 region is CASSLGGGAMDEQFF. Incomplete CDR3 DNA: TGTGCCAGCAGCTTGGGCGGGGGGGCCATGGATGAG.

This clone was seen only a few times. The read ends 3 residues shy of where the CDR3 ends; the end is completed using the germline J gene. This rearrangement joins TRBV13 to TRBJ2-7; TRBD2 aligns across 7 bases. Germline CDR1 reads PRHDT; CDR2 reads FYEKMQ (reference sequence). Losses at the gene ends were 1 base for V and 6 bases for J; bases not matched to a gene: 12. CDR3 length: 16 residues. The covered CDR3 bases are TGTGCCAGCAGCTTAGCCCCGGATGGGGGGGGTTCCGAG. Amino acid sequence: CASSLAPDGGGSE. The CDR3, in full, reads CASSLAPDGGGSEQYF.

This clone was recorded many times. Sequencing ends 3 residues short of the CDR3 end; the germline J gene provides the rest. The sample holds other DNA sequences that translate to the same CDR3. The V call is TRBV7-3, the J call TRBJ1-1; D unclear. Trimming stripped 6 bases from V and 4 bases from J, with 12 bases between. The CDR3 covers 13 residues. The germline gives CDR1 SGHTA, CDR2 FQGTGA. The CDR3 here is CASSGSRGTEAFF. The CDR3 DNA, read in part, is TGTGCCAGCAGTGGTAGCCGGGGCACTGAA. The whole variable domain, filled in from reference TRBV7-3 and TRBJ1-1, reads GAGVSQTPSNKVTEKGKYVELRCDPISGHTALYWYRQSLGQGPEFLIYFQGTGAADDSGLPNDRFFAVRPEGSVSTLKIQRTERGDSAVYLCASSGSRGTEAFFGQGTRLTVV.

On this clone itself: The read ends 3 residues shy of where the CDR3 ends; the end is completed using the germline J gene. The genes are TRBV7-9 and TRBJ2-3; maybe TRBD2 (5 bases). CDR3 size: 15 residues. Germline V lookup: CDR1 SEHNR, CDR2 FQNEAQ (reference sequence). Trimming left V 1 base short and J 6 bases short, with 14 bases between. CDR3 DNA, as far as it was read: TGTGCCAGCAGCTTAGTTGGACTCCTAGGGGATACG. Amino acids: CASSLVGLLGDT. The CDR3, in full, reads CASSLVGLLGDTQYF.

A word on this clone: The read ends 3 residues before the CDR3 terminus; that terminus is restored from the germline J gene. This chain uses TRBV19 with TRBJ1-1, with 8 bases aligning to TRBD1. The CDR3 loop spans 11 amino acids. V was clipped by 10 bases and J by 5 bases; unmatched bases: 3. The germline gives CDR1 LNHDA, CDR2 SQIVND (reference sequence). The CDR3 sequence: CATRTGTEAFF. The sequenced part of the CDR3 DNA is TGTGCCACGCGGACAGGGACTGAA.

This clone appeared a few times. With the read ending 3 residues before the CDR3 end, the germline J gene is used to fill in that end. V and J are TRBV18 and TRBJ2-5; possible D gene TRBD1, 6 bases. Trimming took 5 bases from V and 6 from J, leaving 13 bases between them. The germline V gene has CDR1 KGHSH and CDR2 LQKENI. CDR3 length: 13 residues. CDR3 bases read: TGTGCCAGCTCAACCCAGGGGCGGCAGACC. Its protein is CASSTQGRQT. The full CDR3 reads CASSTQGRQTQYF.

Ten or more counts support this clone. The CDR3 is cut off 3 residues early in the read; its end comes from the germline J gene. V usage is TRBV20-1 and J usage is TRBJ2-1, with 11 bases fitting TRBD1. Trimming took 4 bases from V and 8 from J; bases not matched to a gene: 4. The CDR3 covers 13 residues. Germline values: CDR1 DFQATT, CDR2 SNEGSKA (reference sequence). The part of the CDR3 DNA that was read is TGCAGTGCTATGGACAGGGGGCTCGATGAG. It encodes CSAMDRGLDE. The entire CDR3 reads CSAMDRGLDEQFF.

This clone came up many times. Read sequence stops 3 residues before the CDR3 end, and the germline J gene provides the missing end. V gene TRBV29-1 combines with J gene TRBJ1-1; 9 bases agree with TRBD1. This CDR3 contains 14 residues. The ends lost 5 bases at V and 3 bases at J; junction bases unmatched: 7. Per the germline V gene, CDR1 is SQVTM and CDR2 is ANQGSEA. This chain's CDR3 is CSVRFRQGDTEAFF. The CDR3 DNA, read in part, is TGCAGCGTTAGATTTCGACAGGGGGACACTGAA.

This clone was picked up many times. Sequencing ends 3 residues short of the CDR3 end; the germline J gene provides the rest. This rearrangement joins TRBV20-1 to TRBJ1-2; D not certain. Trimming cost V 5 bases and J 1 base, with 11 bases left between them. Germline-derived CDR1 and CDR2 are DFQATT and SNEGSKA (reference sequence). This CDR3 is built from 13 residues. The CDR3 reads CSARIDFNYGYTF. The CDR3 bases that were read are TGCAGTGCTCGTATCGACTTTAACTATGGC.

This clone appeared a few times. The CDR3 bases that were read are TGTGCCAGCTTGGGGCTTGGGACTGAA. Translation: CASLGLGTE. The whole CDR3 reads CASLGLGTEAFF. The chain recombines TRBV18 with TRBJ1-1; D perhaps matches TRBD1 (5 bases). The read falls 3 residues short of the CDR3 end, and the missing part is taken from the germline J gene. Per germline, CDR1 KGHSH and CDR2 LQKENI. The CDR3 length is 12 residues. V lost 7 bases and J 5 bases, leaving 11 bases between the germline ends.

There are many counts of this clone. Coverage ceases 3 residues before the CDR3 finishes, and the germline J gene fills in the end. The rearrangement joins TRBV7-3 to TRBJ2-1, with TRBD1 matching over 10 bases. The V segment lost 0 bases and the J segment 7 bases; nucleotides outside the gene matches: 3. Germline V gene data show CDR1 as SGHTA and CDR2 as FQGTGA. The CDR3 has 15 residues. CDR3 DNA, as far as it was read: TGTGCCAGCAGCTTAACGACGGGACAGGGGAATGAG. Protein sequence: CASSLTTGQGNE. The full CDR3 sequence reads CASSLTTGQGNEQFF.

This clone turned up a few times. The read ends 3 residues before the CDR3 terminus; that terminus is restored from the germline J gene. V gene TRBV7-2 combines with J gene TRBJ2-7; 9 bases fit TRBD1. The CDR3 loop spans 14 amino acids. The trim removed 4 bases at V and 2 bases at J, leaving 3 bases unmatched. Germline CDR1 and CDR2: SGHTA and FQGNSA. CDR3: CASSWTGVPYEQYF. The CDR3 bases that were read are TGTGCCAGCAGCTGGACAGGGGTTCCCTACGAG.

This clone was observed many times. Coverage ceases 3 residues before the CDR3 finishes, and the germline J gene fills in the end. The gene calls are TRBV5-1 and TRBJ2-5; 14 nucleotides match TRBD2. J was trimmed by 1 base and V by 4 bases; bases with no gene match: 3. The CDR3 extends over 16 amino acids. The germline gives CDR1 SGHRS, CDR2 YFSETQ. The CDR3 DNA, read in part, is TGCGCCAGCAGCACCGGACTAGCGGGGGGCCAAGAGACC. Translating gives CASSTGLAGGQET. The full-length CDR3 reads as CASSTGLAGGQETQYF.

This clone was seen a few times. The read ends 3 residues early relative to the CDR3; the germline J gene fills the gap. The chain recombines TRBV20-1 with TRBJ2-7; 7 bases align to TRBD1. The germline V gene has CDR1 DFQATT and CDR2 SNEGSKA (reference sequence). V gave up 3 bases and J gave up 5 bases; unmatched junction bases: 10. CDR3 size: 14 residues. The CDR3 loop is CSASGDSNPHEQYF. The covered CDR3 bases are TGCAGTGCTAGTGGGGACAGTAATCCCCACGAG.

This clone was picked up a small number of times. The read halts 3 residues ahead of the CDR3 end, with the missing end drawn from the germline J gene. The chain uses TRBV19 and TRBJ2-1, with a weak D call TRBD1 (6 bases). Between the trimmed V and J ends, which lost 5 bases and 9 bases, there was a span of 11 bases. Germline values: CDR1 LNHDA, CDR2 SQIVND (reference sequence). CDR3 length: 12 residues. Here the CDR3 reads CASSWGRGEQFF. The CDR3 bases that were read are TGTGCCAGTAGTTGGGGGCGAGGTGAG.

This clone was recorded at least ten times. The DNA ends 3 residues before the CDR3 does, and the rest of the CDR3 is filled in from the germline J gene. The chain uses TRBV12-3 or TRBV12-4 and TRBJ1-2; 8 nucleotides match TRBD1. The CDR3 is made up of 15 amino acids. V lost 6 bases, J lost 5 bases, and 11 bases stayed unmatched. CDR3 sequence reads: CASSRAGTGPYGYTF. Partial CDR3 DNA: TGTGCCAGCAGCCGCGCCGGGACAGGACCTTATGGC.

This clone was found many times. At one end the junction does not follow the germline gene, possibly because of a read error. The read falls 3 residues short of the CDR3 end, and the missing part is taken from the germline J gene. The chain links TRBV4-2 to TRBJ1-2; a weak D match, TRBD1 (6 bases). The CDR3 runs 14 residues. Germline V gene data show CDR1 as LGHNA and CDR2 as YNFKEQ. CDR3 DNA, as far as it was read: TGCGCCAGCAGCCGGGCGGCAGGGGTCTATGGC. Translating gives CASSRAAGVYG. The complete CDR3 protein is CASSRAAGVYGYTF.

This clone showed up many times. The read ends 3 residues shy of where the CDR3 ends; the end is completed using the germline J gene. The V call is TRBV4-2, the J call TRBJ2-1; D gene unclear. This CDR3 contains 14 residues. Germline CDR1 is LGHNA and CDR2 is YNFKEQ. V was clipped by 2 bases and J by 3 bases, with 8 bases between them. The sequenced part of the CDR3 DNA is TGTGCCAGCAGCCAACGCCAGGACTACAATGAG. It codes for CASSQRQDYNE. The full-length CDR3 reads as CASSQRQDYNEQFF.

There are a few counts of this clone. Sequencing ends 3 residues short of the CDR3 end; the germline J gene provides the rest. J is TRBJ1-5 and V is TRBV5-1, with a weak D call TRBD1 (6 bases). Germline assignment: CDR1 SGHRS and CDR2 YFSETQ. This CDR3 is built from 14 residues. V was shortened by 5 bases and J by 0 bases, with 9 bases between the two germline ends. CDR3 loop: CASSPGDSNQPQHF. The part of the CDR3 DNA that was read is TGCGCCAGCAGTCCAGGGGATAGCAATCAGCCC.

The table lists this clone with a few counts. The junction departs from the called germline gene at one end, perhaps through a read error. The read is 3 residues too short to cover the CDR3 end, so that end is filled in from the germline J gene. The chain recombines TRBV20-1 with TRBJ2-7; 10 bases align to TRBD1. The CDR3 extends over 12 amino acids. Germline CDR1 reads DFQATT; CDR2 reads SNEGSKA (reference sequence). The CDR3 here is CSGRQGAFEQYF. CDR3 bases read: TGCAGTGGTAGACAGGGGGCGTTCGAG.

A word on this clone: The CDR3 goes on 3 residues after the read ends, and that part is filled in from the germline J gene. The gene calls are TRBV18 and TRBJ2-7; TRBD1 is a possible D gene (6 bases). This CDR3 is 16 amino acids long. V was clipped by 3 bases and J by 0 bases, with 15 bases between them. Looked up from germline, CDR1 is KGHSH and CDR2 is LQKENI. CDR3 sequence reads: CASSPQGKGDSYEQYF. The DNA read from the CDR3 is TGTGCCAGCTCACCGCAAGGGAAGGGGGACTCCTACGAG. The full variable domain, rest sourced from reference TRBV18 and TRBJ2-7, is NAGVMQNPRHLVRRRGQEARLRCSPMKGHSHVYWYRQLPEEGLKFMVYLQKENIIDESGMPKERFSAEFPKEGPSILRIQQVVRGDSAAYFCASSPQGKGDSYEQYFGPGTRLTVT.

On this clone itself: Read coverage stops 3 residues before the CDR3 terminus; the germline J gene supplies the remainder. The gene calls are TRBV7-9 and TRBJ2-7; 9 bases map to TRBD1. The CDR3 is 15 residues long. Germline V lookup: CDR1 SEHNR, CDR2 FQNEAQ (reference sequence). J gave up 0 bases and V 4 bases, and 4 bases lay outside the gene matches. CDR3 in amino acids: CASSSGTGSSYEQYF. Partial CDR3 DNA: TGTGCCAGCAGCTCGGGGACAGGGAGCTCCTACGAG. Variable domain in full (rest from reference TRBV7-9 and TRBJ2-7): DTGVSQNPRHKITKRGQNVTFRCDPISEHNRLYWYRQTLGQGPEFLTYFQNEAQLEKSRLLSDRFSAERPKGSFSTLEIQRTEQGDSAMYLCASSSGTGSSYEQYFGPGTRLTVT.

This clone occurred many times. The sequenced fragment ends 3 residues before the CDR3 boundary, so the rest is inferred from the germline J gene. This sequence joins TRBV2 and TRBJ1-5; a weak D match, TRBD1 (6 bases). Germline values: CDR1 SNHLY, CDR2 FYNNEI. V was pared by 5 bases and J by 3 bases, with 8 bases between. This CDR3 region has 13 residues. The sequenced CDR3 bases are TGTGCCAGCAGTTGGGACAACAATCAGCCC. Its protein product is CASSWDNNQP. In full, the CDR3 reads CASSWDNNQPQHF.